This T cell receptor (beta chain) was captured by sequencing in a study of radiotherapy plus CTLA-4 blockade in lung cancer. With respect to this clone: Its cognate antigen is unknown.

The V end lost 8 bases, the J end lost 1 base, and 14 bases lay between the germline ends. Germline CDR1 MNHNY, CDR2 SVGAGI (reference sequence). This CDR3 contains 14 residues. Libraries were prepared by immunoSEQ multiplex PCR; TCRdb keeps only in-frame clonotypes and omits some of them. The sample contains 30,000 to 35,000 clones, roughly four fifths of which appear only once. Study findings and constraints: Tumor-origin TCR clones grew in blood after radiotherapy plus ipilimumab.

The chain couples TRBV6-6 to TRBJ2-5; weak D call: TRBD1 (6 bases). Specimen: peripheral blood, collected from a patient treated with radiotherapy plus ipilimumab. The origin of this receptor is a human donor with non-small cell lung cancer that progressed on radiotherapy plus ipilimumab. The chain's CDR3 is CASGVGQSQETQYF. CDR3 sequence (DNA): TGTGCCAGCGGGGTAGGACAGAGCCAAGAGACCCAGTACTTC.